This TCR beta chain was sequenced during a study of kidney transplant recipient with SARS-CoV-2 infection. The CDR3 has 20 residues. TCRdb independently ran MiXCR on the reads; one entry per CDR3 protein. The sample contains 200,000 to 300,000 distinct CDR3 sequences, more than 25% of which appear only once. The J gene is TRBJ2-3, the V gene TRBV21-1; the D call TRBD2 from the table was never checked on the DNA. TRBV21-1 is marked as a pseudogene. The clonotype comes from a male patient in his thirties who had COVID-19 and was a kidney transplant recipient. Certain T cells may be donor cells from the graft. The specimen comprised a blood sample, sampled at baseline and between days 110 and 120 from a kidney transplant recipient. The chain's CDR3 is CASNRADGTSGSNSTDTQYF. Written as DNA, the CDR3 is TGTGCCAGCAACAGAGCAGACGGGACTAGCGGAAGTAACAGCACAGATACGCAGTATTTT.